This T cell receptor (beta chain) was sequenced during a study of blood T cell repertoires in COVID-19. Study at large: The cDNA or gDNA used as material had been derived from T cells, B-cell-depleted T cells, or PBMCs.

Under the authors' procedure: Cell counts per sample came from amplifying reference gene primers. Profiling relied on immunoSEQ multiplex PCR, and the TCRdb table lists in-frame clones only, not all of them. The DNA gave D and trimming, while V, J and clone size come from that table. The table records 360,000 or so clones, under 90% of them present only once. Germline V gene sequence: CDR1 MGHRA, CDR2 YSYEKL. The CDR3 covers 15 residues. The ends lost 6 bases at V and 10 bases at J; junction bases unmatched: 12. The sequence came from a woman aged 30 to 39 who had recovered from COVID-19. The sample was PBMCs or T cells enriched from blood (not recorded which). This sequence joins TRBV4-1 and TRBJ1-4; 9 positions match TRBD1. Here the CDR3 DNA reads TGCGCCAGCAGTATAGAGGACTGGGGACAGGGAAAACTGTTTTTT. Its translation is CASSIEDWGQGKLFF.